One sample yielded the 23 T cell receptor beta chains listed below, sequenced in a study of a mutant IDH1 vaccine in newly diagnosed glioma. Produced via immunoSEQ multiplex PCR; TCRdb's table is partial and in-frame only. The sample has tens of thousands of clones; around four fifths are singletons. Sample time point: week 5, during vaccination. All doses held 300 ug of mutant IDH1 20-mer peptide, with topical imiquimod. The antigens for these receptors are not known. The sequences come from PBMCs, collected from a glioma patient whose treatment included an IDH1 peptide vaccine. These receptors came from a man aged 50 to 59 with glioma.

The CDR3 protein is CAIGGRGNTIYF. The CDR3 nucleotides read TGTGCCATCGGGGGTAGAGGAAACACCATATATTTT. The chain couples TRBV10-3 to TRBJ1-3; D possibly corresponds to TRBD1 (5 bases). V lost 8 bases, J lost 4 bases, and 9 bases lay in between. The CDR3 is 12 residues long. CDR1 and CDR2 (germline): ENHRY, SYGVKD.

CDR3 DNA sequence: TGTGCCAGCAGCTTAGCGCATGAAAGCTACGAGCAGTACTTC. Translating gives CASSLAHESYEQYF. The rearrangement links TRBV7-6 to TRBJ2-7; no clear D. The germline gives CDR1 SGHVS, CDR2 FNYEAQ. The CDR3 spans 14 residues. V gave up 0 bases and J gave up 3 bases, with 9 bases separating them.

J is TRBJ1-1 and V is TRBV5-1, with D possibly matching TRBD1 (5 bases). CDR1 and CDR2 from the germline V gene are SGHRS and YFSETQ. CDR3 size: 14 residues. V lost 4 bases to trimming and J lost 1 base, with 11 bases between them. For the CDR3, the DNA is TGCGCCAGCAGCACCAGGGTAGCGAACACTGAAGCTTTCTTT. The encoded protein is CASSTRVANTEAFF. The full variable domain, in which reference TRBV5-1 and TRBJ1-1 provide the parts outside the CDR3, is KAGVTQTPRYLIKTRGQQVTLSCSPISGHRSVSWYQQTPGQGLQFLFEYFSETQRNKGNFPGRFSGRQFSNSRSEMNVSTLELGDSALYLCASSTRVANTEAFFGQGTRLTVV.

CDR3 nucleotide sequence: TGTGCCACATCTAGCGGGGGGGACCAAGAGACCCAGTACTTC. This codes for CATSSGGDQETQYF. V gene TRBV6-1 combines with J gene TRBJ2-5; 12 bases are a match to TRBD2. This CDR3 is 14 amino acids long. The V gene's germline CDR1 is MNHNS and CDR2 SASEGT. V was pared by 10 bases and J by 0 bases, with 3 bases of the junction left unmatched.

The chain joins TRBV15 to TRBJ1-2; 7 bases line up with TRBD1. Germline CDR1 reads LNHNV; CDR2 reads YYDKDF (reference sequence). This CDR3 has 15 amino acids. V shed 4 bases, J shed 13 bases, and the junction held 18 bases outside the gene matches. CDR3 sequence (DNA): TGTGCCACCAGCATTCAGGACAGGTCTTTGTCCTCTACCACCTTC. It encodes CATSIQDRSLSSTTF.

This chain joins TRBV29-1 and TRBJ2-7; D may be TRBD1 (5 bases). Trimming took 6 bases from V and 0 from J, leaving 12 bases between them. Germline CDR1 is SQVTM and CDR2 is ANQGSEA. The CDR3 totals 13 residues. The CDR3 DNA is TGCAGCGTAGGGGCAGGTCACTCCTACGAGCAGTACTTC. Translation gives CSVGAGHSYEQYF.

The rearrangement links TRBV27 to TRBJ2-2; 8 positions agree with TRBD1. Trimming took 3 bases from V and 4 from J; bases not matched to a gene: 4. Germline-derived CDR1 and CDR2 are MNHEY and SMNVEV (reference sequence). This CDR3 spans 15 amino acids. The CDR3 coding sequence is TGTGCCAGCAGTTTTCAGGGGGCCGGCACCGGGGAGCTGTTTTTT. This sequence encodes CASSFQGAGTGELFF.

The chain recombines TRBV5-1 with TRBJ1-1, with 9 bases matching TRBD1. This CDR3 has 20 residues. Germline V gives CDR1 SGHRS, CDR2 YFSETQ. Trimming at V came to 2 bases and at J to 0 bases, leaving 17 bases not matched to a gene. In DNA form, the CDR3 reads TGCGCCAGCAGCTTACATATGACAGGGGGGGGATTCGGTATGAACACTGAAGCTTTCTTT. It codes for CASSLHMTGGGFGMNTEAFF.

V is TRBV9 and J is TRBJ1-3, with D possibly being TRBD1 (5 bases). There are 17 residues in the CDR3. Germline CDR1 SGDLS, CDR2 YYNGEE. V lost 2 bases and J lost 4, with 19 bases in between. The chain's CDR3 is CASSVSGISASGNTIYF. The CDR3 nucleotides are TGTGCCAGCAGCGTTTCAGGGATTTCAGCGTCCGGAAACACCATATATTTT.

The CDR3 sequence: CASSPQGNTEAFF. The CDR3 DNA is TGTGCCAGCAGCCCCCAGGGGAACACTGAAGCTTTCTTT. The chain uses TRBV9 and TRBJ1-1; a weak D match, TRBD1 (5 bases). Germline V gene sequence: CDR1 SGDLS, CDR2 YYNGEE. The CDR3 extends over 13 amino acids. V lost 4 bases to trimming and J lost 1 base, with 8 bases between them.

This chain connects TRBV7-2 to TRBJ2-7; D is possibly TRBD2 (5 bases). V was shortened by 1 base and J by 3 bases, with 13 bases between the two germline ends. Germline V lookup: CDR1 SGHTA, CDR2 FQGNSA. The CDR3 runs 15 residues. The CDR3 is CASSLVEATGYEQYF. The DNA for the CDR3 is TGTGCCAGCAGCTTAGTGGAGGCTACGGGCTACGAGCAGTACTTC.

The CDR3 sequence is CSVAANTEAFF. CDR3 DNA sequence: TGCAGCGTTGCAGCGAACACTGAAGCTTTCTTT. This chain joins TRBV29-1 and TRBJ1-1; no clear D. The CDR3 extends over 11 amino acids. The V gene's germline CDR1 is SQVTM and CDR2 ANQGSEA. The germline V and J ends were trimmed by 4 bases and 1 base, with 4 bases remaining between them.

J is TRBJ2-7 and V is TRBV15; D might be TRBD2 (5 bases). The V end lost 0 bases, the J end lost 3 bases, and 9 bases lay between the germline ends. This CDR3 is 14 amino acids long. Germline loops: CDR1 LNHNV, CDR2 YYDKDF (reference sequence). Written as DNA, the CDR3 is TGTGCCACCAGCAGAGATCCCGACTACTACGAGCAGTACTTC. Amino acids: CATSRDPDYYEQYF.

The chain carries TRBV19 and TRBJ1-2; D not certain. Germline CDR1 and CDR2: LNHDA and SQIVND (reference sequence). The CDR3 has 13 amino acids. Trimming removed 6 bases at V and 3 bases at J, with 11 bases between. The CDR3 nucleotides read TGTGCCAGTAGGTTTCGGCGGGACTATGGCTACACCTTC. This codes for CASRFRRDYGYTF.

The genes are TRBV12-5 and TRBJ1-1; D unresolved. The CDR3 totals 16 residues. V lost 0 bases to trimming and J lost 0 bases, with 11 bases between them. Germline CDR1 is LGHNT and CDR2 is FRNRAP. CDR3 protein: CASGLVRQPMNTEAFF. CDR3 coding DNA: TGTGCTAGTGGTTTGGTACGGCAGCCAATGAACACTGAAGCTTTCTTT.

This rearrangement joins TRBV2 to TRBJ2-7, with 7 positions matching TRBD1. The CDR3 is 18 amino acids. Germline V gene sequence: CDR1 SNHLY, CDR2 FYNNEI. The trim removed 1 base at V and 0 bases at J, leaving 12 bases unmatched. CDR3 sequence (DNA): TGTGCCAGCAGTGAAGGGACAGGCTCTTTATTTTTCTCCTACGAGCAGTACTTC. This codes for CASSEGTGSLFFSYEQYF.

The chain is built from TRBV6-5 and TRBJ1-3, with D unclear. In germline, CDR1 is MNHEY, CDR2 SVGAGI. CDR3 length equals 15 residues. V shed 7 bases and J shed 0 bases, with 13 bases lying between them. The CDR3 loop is CASKRGRSSGNTIYF. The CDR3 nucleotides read TGTGCCAGCAAAAGAGGGCGTTCCTCTGGAAACACCATATATTTT.

CDR3 protein: CASSVDRNYGYTF. The CDR3 region has the DNA TGTGCCAGCAGCGTGGACAGAAACTATGGCTACACCTTC. V gene TRBV7-8 combines with J gene TRBJ1-2; the D gene is possibly TRBD1 (6 bases). V shed 5 bases and J shed 2 bases, with 9 bases lying between them. CDR1 SGHVS and CDR2 FQNEAQ come from the germline V gene. The length of the CDR3 is 13 residues. Full variable domain (rest looked up from reference TRBV7-8 and TRBJ1-2): GAGVSQSPRYKVAKRGQDVALRCDPISGHVSLFWYQQALGQGPEFLTYFQNEAQLDKSGLPSDRFFAERPEGSVSTLKIQRTQQEDSAVYLCASSVDRNYGYTFGSGTRLTVV.

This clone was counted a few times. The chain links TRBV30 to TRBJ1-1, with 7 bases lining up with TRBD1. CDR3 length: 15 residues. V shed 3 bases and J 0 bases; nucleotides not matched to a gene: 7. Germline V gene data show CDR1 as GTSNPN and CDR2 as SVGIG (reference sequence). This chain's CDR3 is CAWRVTGDMNTEAFF. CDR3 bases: TGTGCCTGGAGGGTAACAGGGGATATGAACACTGAAGCTTTCTTT.

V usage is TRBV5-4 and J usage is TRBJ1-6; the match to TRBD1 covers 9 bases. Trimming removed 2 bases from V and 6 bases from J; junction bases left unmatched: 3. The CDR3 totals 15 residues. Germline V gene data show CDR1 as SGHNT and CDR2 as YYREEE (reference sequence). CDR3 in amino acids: CASSFWTGVNSPLHF. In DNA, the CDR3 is TGTGCCAGCAGCTTTTGGACAGGGGTTAATTCACCCCTCCACTTT.

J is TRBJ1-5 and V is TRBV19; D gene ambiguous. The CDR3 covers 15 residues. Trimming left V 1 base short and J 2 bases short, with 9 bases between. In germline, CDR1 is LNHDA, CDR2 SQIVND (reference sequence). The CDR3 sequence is CASSIGGEGNQPQHF. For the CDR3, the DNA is TGTGCCAGTAGTATAGGGGGAGAGGGCAATCAGCCCCAGCATTTT. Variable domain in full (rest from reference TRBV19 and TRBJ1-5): DGGITQSPKYLFRKEGQNVTLSCEQNLNHDAMYWYRQDPGQGLRLIYYSQIVNDFQKGDIAEGYSVSREKKESFPLTVTSAQKNPTAFYLCASSIGGEGNQPQHFGDGTRLSIL.

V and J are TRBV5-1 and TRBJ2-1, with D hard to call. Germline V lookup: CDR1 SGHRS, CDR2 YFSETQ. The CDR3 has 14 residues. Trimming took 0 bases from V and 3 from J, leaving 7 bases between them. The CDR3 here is CASSLGQVYNEQFF. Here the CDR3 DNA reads TGCGCCAGCAGCTTGGGTCAGGTCTACAATGAGCAGTTCTTC.

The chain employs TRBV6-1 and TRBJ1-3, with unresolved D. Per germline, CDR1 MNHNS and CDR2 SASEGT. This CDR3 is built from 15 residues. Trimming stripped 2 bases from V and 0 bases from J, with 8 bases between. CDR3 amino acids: CASSEHWSSGNTIYF. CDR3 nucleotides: TGTGCCAGCAGTGAACACTGGAGCTCTGGAAACACCATATATTTT.